The entry below gives a single TCR beta chain sequence along with its context. This sample is part of a study of cytomegalovirus exposure and HLA in healthy donors. Per the germline V gene, CDR1 is MNHNS and CDR2 is SASEGT. The CDR3 spans 17 residues. Trimming pared 2 bases from V and 2 bases from J, leaving 15 bases between. The PCR was carried out with 60 Vbeta primers and 13 Jbeta primers. Assay used: immunoSEQ multiplex PCR; TCRdb lists only in-frame clones, some missing. The repertoire has 150,000 to 200,000 clones, almost 80% of them found once; the top ten carry roughly an eighth. Sequences were obtained from PBMCs. This chain connects TRBV6-1 to TRBJ2-2, with a possible D match to TRBD2 (5 bases). This clonotype was obtained from a man in his forties or fifties in good health and CMV-seropositive. DNA for the CDR3: TGTGCCAGCAGTGAAATTGGAACGGGGAGTAACACCGGGGAGCTGTTTTTT. It translates to CASSEIGTGSNTGELFF.